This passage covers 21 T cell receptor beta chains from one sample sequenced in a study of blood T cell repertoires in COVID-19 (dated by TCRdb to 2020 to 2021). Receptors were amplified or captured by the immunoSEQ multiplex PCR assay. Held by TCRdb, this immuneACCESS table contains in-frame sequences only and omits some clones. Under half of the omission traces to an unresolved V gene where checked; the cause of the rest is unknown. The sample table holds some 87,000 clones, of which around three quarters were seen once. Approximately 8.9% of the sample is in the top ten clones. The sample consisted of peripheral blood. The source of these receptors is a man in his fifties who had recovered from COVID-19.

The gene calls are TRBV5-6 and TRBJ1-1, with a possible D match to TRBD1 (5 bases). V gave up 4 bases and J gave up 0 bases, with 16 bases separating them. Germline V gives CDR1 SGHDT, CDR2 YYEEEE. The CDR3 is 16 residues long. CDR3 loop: CASSPLPGGMNTEAFF. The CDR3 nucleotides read TGTGCCAGCAGCCCATTGCCGGGGGGTATGAACACTGAAGCTTTCTTT.

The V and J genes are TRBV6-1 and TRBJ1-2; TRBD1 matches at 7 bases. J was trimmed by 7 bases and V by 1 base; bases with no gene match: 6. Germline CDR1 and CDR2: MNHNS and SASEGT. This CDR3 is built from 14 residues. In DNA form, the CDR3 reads TGTGCCAGCAGTGAAGAGACAGGGATTCGTGGCTACACCTTC. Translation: CASSEETGIRGYTF.

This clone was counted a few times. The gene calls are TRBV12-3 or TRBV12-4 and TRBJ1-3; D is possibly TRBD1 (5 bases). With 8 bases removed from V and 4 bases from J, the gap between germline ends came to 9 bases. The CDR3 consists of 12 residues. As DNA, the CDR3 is TGTGCCAGCGGCAAGGGGGGAAACACCATATATTTT. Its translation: CASGKGGNTIYF.

The CDR3 protein is CASSPGTGGGEQYF. The CDR3 DNA is TGCGCCAGCAGCCCCGGGACAGGGGGCGGGGAGCAGTACTTC. The chain recombines TRBV5-1 with TRBJ2-7, with 12 bases matching TRBD1. This CDR3 spans 14 amino acids. J was trimmed by 7 bases and V by 4 bases; bases with no gene match: 6. In germline, CDR1 is SGHRS, CDR2 YFSETQ. Looking up the rest from reference TRBV5-1 and TRBJ2-7 gives the full variable domain: KAGVTQTPRYLIKTRGQQVTLSCSPISGHRSVSWYQQTPGQGLQFLFEYFSETQRNKGNFPGRFSGRQFSNSRSEMNVSTLELGDSALYLCASSPGTGGGEQYFGPGTRLTVT.

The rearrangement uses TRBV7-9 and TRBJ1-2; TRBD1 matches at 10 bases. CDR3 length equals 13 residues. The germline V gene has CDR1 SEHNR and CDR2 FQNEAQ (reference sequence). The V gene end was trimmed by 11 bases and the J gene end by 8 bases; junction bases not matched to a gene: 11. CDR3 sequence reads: CACLDRGVEGYTF. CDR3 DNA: TGTGCCTGCCTGGACAGGGGGGTAGAAGGCTACACCTTC.

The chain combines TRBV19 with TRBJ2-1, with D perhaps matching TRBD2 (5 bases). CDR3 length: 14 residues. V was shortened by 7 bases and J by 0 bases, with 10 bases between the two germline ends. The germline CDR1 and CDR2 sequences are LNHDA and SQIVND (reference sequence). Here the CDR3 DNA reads TGTGCCAGTATGAGGAGGAGCTCCTACAATGAGCAGTTCTTC. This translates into CASMRRSSYNEQFF. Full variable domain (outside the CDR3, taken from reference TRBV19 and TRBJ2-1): DGGITQSPKYLFRKEGQNVTLSCEQNLNHDAMYWYRQDPGQGLRLIYYSQIVNDFQKGDIAEGYSVSREKKESFPLTVTSAQKNPTAFYLCASMRRSSYNEQFFGPGTRLTVL.

Written as DNA, the CDR3 is TGTGCCAGCCAGGGCCTAACCACCATATATTTT. This codes for CASQGLTTIYF. The chain uses TRBV2 and TRBJ1-3; a weak D match, TRBD1 (5 bases). V was shortened by 8 bases and J by 9 bases, with 11 bases between the two germline ends. Germline loops: CDR1 SNHLY, CDR2 FYNNEI. The CDR3 runs to 11 residues.

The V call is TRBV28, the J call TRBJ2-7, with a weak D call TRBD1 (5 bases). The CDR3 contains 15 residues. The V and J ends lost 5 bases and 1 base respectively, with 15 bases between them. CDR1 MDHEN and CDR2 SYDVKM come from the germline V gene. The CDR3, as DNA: TGTGCCAGCAGTGGGCAGGGAAAAGGATCCTACGAGCAGTACTTC. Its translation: CASSGQGKGSYEQYF. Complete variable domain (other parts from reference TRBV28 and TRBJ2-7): DVKVTQSSRYLVKRTGEKVFLECVQDMDHENMFWYRQDPGLGLRLIYFSYDVKMKEKGDIPEGYSVSREKKERFSLILESASTNQTSMYLCASSGQGKGSYEQYFGPGTRLTVT.

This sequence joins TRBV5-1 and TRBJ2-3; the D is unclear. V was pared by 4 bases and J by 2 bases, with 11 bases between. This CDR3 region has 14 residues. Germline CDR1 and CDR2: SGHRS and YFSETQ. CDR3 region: CASSPPGTTDTQYF. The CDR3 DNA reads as TGCGCCAGCAGCCCCCCAGGTACCACAGATACGCAGTATTTT.

The CDR3 DNA is TGTGCCAGCAGCTTGGGGGGGTTGAGCACAGATACGCAGTATTTT. This gives the protein CASSLGGLSTDTQYF. The chain employs TRBV7-9 and TRBJ2-3, with 7 bases fitting TRBD2. The germline CDR1 and CDR2 sequences are SEHNR and FQNEAQ (reference sequence). Germline trimming cut 3 bases from V and 0 bases from J; bases unmatched to any gene: 3. The CDR3 has 15 amino acids. Complete variable domain (other parts from reference TRBV7-9 and TRBJ2-3): DTGVSQNPRHKITKRGQNVTFRCDPISEHNRLYWYRQTLGQGPEFLTYFQNEAQLEKSRLLSDRFSAERPKGSFSTLEIQRTEQGDSAMYLCASSLGGLSTDTQYFGPGTRLTVL.

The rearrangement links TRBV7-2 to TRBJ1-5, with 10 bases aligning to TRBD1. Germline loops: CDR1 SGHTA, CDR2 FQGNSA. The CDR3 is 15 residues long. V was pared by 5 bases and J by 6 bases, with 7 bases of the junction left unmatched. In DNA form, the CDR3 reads TGTGCCAGCAGCCTTTGGGACAGGGGAAGTCAGCCCCAGCATTTT. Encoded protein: CASSLWDRGSQPQHF.

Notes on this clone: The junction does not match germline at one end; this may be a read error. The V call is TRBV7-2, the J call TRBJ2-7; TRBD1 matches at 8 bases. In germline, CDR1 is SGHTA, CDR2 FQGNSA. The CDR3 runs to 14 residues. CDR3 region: CASTNRGLPFRITF. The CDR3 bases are TGTGCCAGCACAAACAGGGGGTTACCTTTCCGCATAACCTTC.

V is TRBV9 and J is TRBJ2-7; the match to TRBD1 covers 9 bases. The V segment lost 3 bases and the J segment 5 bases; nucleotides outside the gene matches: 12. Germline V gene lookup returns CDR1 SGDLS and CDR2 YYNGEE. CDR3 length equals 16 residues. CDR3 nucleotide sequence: TGTGCCAGCAGCGCACAGGGACAGGGAAGAGGAGACGAGCAGTACTTC. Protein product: CASSAQGQGRGDEQYF.

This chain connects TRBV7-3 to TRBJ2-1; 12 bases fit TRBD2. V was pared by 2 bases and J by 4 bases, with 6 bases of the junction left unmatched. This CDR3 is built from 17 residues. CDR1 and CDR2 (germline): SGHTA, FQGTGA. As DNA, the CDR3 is TGTGCCAGCAGCTTAGGCCCGGGACTAGCGGGTTACAATGAGCAGTTCTTC. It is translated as CASSLGPGLAGYNEQFF.

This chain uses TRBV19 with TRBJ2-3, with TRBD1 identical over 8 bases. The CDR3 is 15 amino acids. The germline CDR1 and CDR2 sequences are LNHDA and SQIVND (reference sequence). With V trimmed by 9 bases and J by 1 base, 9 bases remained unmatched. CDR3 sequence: CASDSTGDGTDTQYF. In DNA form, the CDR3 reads TGTGCCAGCGATTCGACAGGGGACGGCACAGATACGCAGTATTTT.

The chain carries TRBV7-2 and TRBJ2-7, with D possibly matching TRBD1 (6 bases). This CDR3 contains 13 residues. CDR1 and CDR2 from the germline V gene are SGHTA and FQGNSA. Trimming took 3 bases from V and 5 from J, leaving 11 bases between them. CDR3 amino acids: CASSFYRVHEQYF. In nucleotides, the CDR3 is TGTGCCAGCAGCTTCTACAGGGTCCACGAGCAGTACTTC.

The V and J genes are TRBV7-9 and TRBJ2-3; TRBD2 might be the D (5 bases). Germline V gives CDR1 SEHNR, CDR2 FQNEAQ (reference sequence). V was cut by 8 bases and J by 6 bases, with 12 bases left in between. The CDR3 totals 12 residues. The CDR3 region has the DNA TGTGCCAGCCAGGTGGACTCGGATACGCAGTATTTT. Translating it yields CASQVDSDTQYF. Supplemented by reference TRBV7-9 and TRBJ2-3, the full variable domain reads DTGVSQNPRHKITKRGQNVTFRCDPISEHNRLYWYRQTLGQGPEFLTYFQNEAQLEKSRLLSDRFSAERPKGSFSTLEIQRTEQGDSAMYLCASQVDSDTQYFGPGTRLTVL.

The CDR3 protein is CATSDGTGGYGYTF. CDR3 in DNA: TGTGCCACCAGTGATGGGACAGGGGGATATGGCTACACCTTC. This chain connects TRBV24-1 to TRBJ1-2, with 11 positions matching TRBD1. The germline CDR1 and CDR2 sequences are KGHDR and SFDVKD. V lost 3 bases and J lost 5; bases outside the gene matches: 1. This CDR3 region has 14 residues.

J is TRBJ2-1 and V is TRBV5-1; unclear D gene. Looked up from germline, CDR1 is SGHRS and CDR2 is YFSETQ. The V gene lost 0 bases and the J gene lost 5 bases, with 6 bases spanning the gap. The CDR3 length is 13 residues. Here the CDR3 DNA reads TGCGCCAGCAGCTTGGGACTCAACAATGAGCAGTTCTTC. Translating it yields CASSLGLNNEQFF.

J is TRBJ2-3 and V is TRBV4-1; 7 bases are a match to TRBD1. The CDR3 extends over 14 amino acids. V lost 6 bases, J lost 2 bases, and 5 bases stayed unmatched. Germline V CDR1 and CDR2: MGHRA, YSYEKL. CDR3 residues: CASSWQGVTDTQYF. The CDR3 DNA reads TGCGCCAGCAGTTGGCAGGGGGTCACAGATACGCAGTATTTT.

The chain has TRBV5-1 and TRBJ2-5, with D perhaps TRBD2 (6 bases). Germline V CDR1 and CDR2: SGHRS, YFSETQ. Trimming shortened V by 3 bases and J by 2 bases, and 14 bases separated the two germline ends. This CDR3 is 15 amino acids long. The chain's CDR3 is CASSWAGNPQETQYF. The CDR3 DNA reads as TGCGCCAGCAGCTGGGCGGGGAATCCTCAAGAGACCCAGTACTTC.